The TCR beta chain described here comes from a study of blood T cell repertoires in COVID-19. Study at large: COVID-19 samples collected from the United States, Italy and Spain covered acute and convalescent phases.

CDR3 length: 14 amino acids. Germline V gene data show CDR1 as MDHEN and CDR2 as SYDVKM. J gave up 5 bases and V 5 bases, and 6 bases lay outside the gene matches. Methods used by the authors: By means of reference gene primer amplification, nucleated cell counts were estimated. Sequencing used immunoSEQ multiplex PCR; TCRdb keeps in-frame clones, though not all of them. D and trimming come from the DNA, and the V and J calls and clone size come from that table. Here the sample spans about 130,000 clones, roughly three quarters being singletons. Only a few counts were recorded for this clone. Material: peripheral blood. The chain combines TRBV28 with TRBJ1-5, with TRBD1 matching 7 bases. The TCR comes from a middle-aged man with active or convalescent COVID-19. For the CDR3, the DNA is TGTGCCAGCAGTCTGACAGGGATGCATCAGCCCCAGCATTTT. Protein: CASSLTGMHQPQHF.